This TCR beta chain was recovered during a study of cytomegalovirus exposure and HLA in healthy donors. The study, taken as a whole, reports: The study recorded 160 or so TCR beta chains that were cytomegalovirus-associated. Specific recognition of CMV antigens was confirmed in vitro for a few chains (all CMV-associated). Some public TCRs appeared in many individuals, while most sequences were rare.

Profiled with immunoSEQ multiplex PCR; TCRdb holds only in-frame clones, not every one. The table records more than 90,000 clones, roughly 92% of them present only once. In the case of this clone: The antigen is not known. The identical CDR3 is also encoded by other nucleotide sequences in the sample.

CDR1 is KGHSH and CDR2 is LQKENI in the germline V gene. This CDR3 contains 14 residues. V was cut by 0 bases and J by 0 bases, with 4 bases left in between. This chain joins TRBV18 and TRBJ2-3; D call uncertain. Sequenced input: PBMCs. The TCR was taken from a woman aged 25 to 39 in good health and CMV-seropositive. The CDR3 protein is CASSPPSSTDTQYF. For the CDR3, the DNA is TGTGCCAGCTCACCACCTTCTAGCACAGATACGCAGTATTTT.